The 27 T cell receptor beta chains below come from one sample, sequenced in a study of cytomegalovirus exposure and HLA in healthy donors. With 60 Vbeta and 13 Jbeta primers, the PCR was carried out. The repertoire was sequenced with immunoSEQ multiplex PCR; TCRdb's copy has only in-frame clones and lacks some. In the table there are 150,000 to 200,000 clones, around 76% of which are singletons. Material: PBMCs. These receptors were collected from a female donor in good health and CMV-seronegative.

This chain uses TRBV5-1 with TRBJ1-6; D unresolved. V lost 2 bases and J lost 4, with 10 bases in between. In germline, CDR1 is SGHRS, CDR2 YFSETQ. CDR3 length: 15 amino acids. CDR3 amino acids: CASSFSETYNSPLHF. The CDR3, as DNA: TGCGCCAGCAGCTTTTCAGAAACATATAATTCACCCCTCCACTTT.

The rearrangement uses TRBV7-8 and TRBJ1-2; D not resolved. The germline CDR1 and CDR2 sequences are SGHVS and FQNEAQ. V lost 1 base to trimming and J lost 4 bases, with 10 bases between them. The CDR3 loop spans 14 amino acids. CDR3 DNA sequence: TGTGCCAGCAGCTTAGGCTCACAGATCTATGGCTACACCTTC. This encodes CASSLGSQIYGYTF.

The rearrangement links TRBV6-1 to TRBJ1-6, with TRBD1 matching over 9 bases. Trimming removed 4 bases from V and 7 bases from J; junction bases left unmatched: 5. Germline loops: CDR1 MNHNS, CDR2 SASEGT. CDR3 length: 15 residues. The CDR3 bases are TGTGCCAGCAGTGCCGGGACAGGGCGAAATTCACCCCTCCACTTT. It encodes CASSAGTGRNSPLHF.

The chain carries TRBV2 and TRBJ1-2; the match to TRBD1 covers 7 bases. Germline V lookup: CDR1 SNHLY, CDR2 FYNNEI. This CDR3 region has 13 residues. V gave up 6 bases and J gave up 5 bases; unmatched junction bases: 6. The CDR3 spells CASRVWTGYGYTF. CDR3 nucleotide sequence: TGTGCCAGCAGGGTTTGGACAGGTTATGGCTACACCTTC.

CDR3 loop: CASSMGQADNSPLHF. In DNA, the CDR3 is TGCGCCAGCAGCATGGGACAGGCGGATAATTCACCCCTCCACTTT. The chain carries TRBV5-1 and TRBJ1-6; 8 nucleotides match TRBD1. The V gene's germline CDR1 is SGHRS and CDR2 YFSETQ. Trimming removed 4 bases from V and 5 bases from J; junction bases left unmatched: 5. The CDR3 totals 15 residues.

This chain joins TRBV11-1 and TRBJ1-1; perhaps TRBD1 as D (5 bases). Germline V gene lookup returns CDR1 SGHAT and CDR2 FQDESV (reference sequence). Trimming pared 1 base from V and 1 base from J, leaving 7 bases between. The CDR3 is 14 residues long. CDR3 region: CASSLDRPNTEAFF. CDR3 DNA: TGTGCCAGCAGCTTAGACAGGCCGAACACTGAAGCTTTCTTT. The full variable domain, in which reference TRBV11-1 and TRBJ1-1 provide the parts outside the CDR3, is EAEVAQSPRYKITEKSQAVAFWCDPISGHATLYWYRQILGQGPELLVQFQDESVVDDSQLPKDRFSAERLKGVDSTLKIQPAELGDSAMYLCASSLDRPNTEAFFGQGTRLTVV.

The chain carries TRBV5-1 and TRBJ2-1; TRBD1 matches 8 bases. Per the germline V gene, CDR1 is SGHRS and CDR2 is YFSETQ. The CDR3 consists of 15 residues. The ends lost 1 base at V and 7 bases at J; junction bases unmatched: 7. Written as DNA, the CDR3 is TGCGCCAGCAGCTTGACAGGGGGTTCGTGGAATGAGCAGTTCTTC. This encodes CASSLTGGSWNEQFF.

The chain uses TRBV6-1 and TRBJ1-1, with D possibly matching TRBD1 (5 bases). Per germline, CDR1 MNHNS and CDR2 SASEGT. The germline V and J ends were trimmed by 1 base and 1 base, with 7 bases remaining between them. The CDR3 totals 14 residues. The CDR3 region has the DNA TGTGCCAGCAGTGAAGGGGGCAAGAACACTGAAGCTTTCTTT. It translates to CASSEGGKNTEAFF.

V usage is TRBV30 and J usage is TRBJ1-6, with no clear D. Trimming cost V 5 bases and J 13 bases, with 24 bases left between them. This CDR3 contains 15 residues. The germline gives CDR1 GTSNPN, CDR2 SVGIG (reference sequence). CDR3 amino acids: CAWDGRTLTSDPLHF. The DNA of the CDR3 is TGTGCCTGGGATGGGAGAACCCTCACGTCAGACCCCCTCCACTTT.

V usage is TRBV7-2 and J usage is TRBJ1-5, with TRBD1 matching over 8 bases. Germline V lookup: CDR1 SGHTA, CDR2 FQGNSA. The J segment lost 7 bases and the V segment lost 4 bases, leaving 9 bases of the junction unmatched. The CDR3 extends over 15 amino acids. The CDR3 sequence: CASSSQGAFGQPQHF. The CDR3 DNA reads TGTGCCAGCAGCTCGCAGGGGGCATTCGGCCAGCCCCAGCATTTT.

V gene TRBV6-1 combines with J gene TRBJ2-3, with D possibly TRBD2 on 6 matching bases. This CDR3 contains 11 residues. CDR1 is MNHNS and CDR2 is SASEGT in the germline V gene. The ends were cut back, 8 bases at V and 8 bases at J, with 11 bases in the middle. DNA for the CDR3: TGTGCCAGCCATACGGAGGGTACGCAGTATTTT. Translated: CASHTEGTQYF.

This clone was observed a handful of times. The chain is built from TRBV10-3 and TRBJ1-4; 11 nucleotides align to TRBD1. In germline, CDR1 is ENHRY, CDR2 SYGVKD. V shed 3 bases, J shed 1 base, and the junction held 4 bases outside the gene matches. CDR3 length: 17 residues. CDR3 in amino acids: CAISDRDRGETNEKLFF. DNA of the CDR3: TGTGCCATCAGTGACCGGGACAGGGGGGAAACTAATGAAAAACTGTTTTTT.

This clone was detected once. This chain joins TRBV5-8 and TRBJ2-3, with 11 bases that match TRBD1. The CDR3 contains 15 residues. Germline V lookup: CDR1 SGHTS, CDR2 YDEGEE. Trimming removed 0 bases from V and 8 bases from J; junction bases left unmatched: 5. The CDR3 reads CASSLEGTGGVTQYF. CDR3 sequence (DNA): TGTGCCAGCAGCTTGGAAGGGACAGGGGGAGTTACGCAGTATTTT.

The chain employs TRBV10-3 and TRBJ2-2; 7 bases are shared with TRBD1. J gave up 0 bases and V 4 bases, and 2 bases lay outside the gene matches. Germline V gene data show CDR1 as ENHRY and CDR2 as SYGVKD. The CDR3 runs 15 residues. CDR3 residues: CAISGGQPNTGELFF. CDR3 coding DNA: TGTGCCATCAGTGGGGGACAGCCGAACACCGGGGAGCTGTTTTTT.

With respect to this clone: The identical CDR3 is also encoded by other nucleotide sequences in the sample. This chain joins TRBV6-1 and TRBJ1-2; D might be TRBD1 (5 bases). Per the germline V gene, CDR1 is MNHNS and CDR2 is SASEGT. V was pared by 6 bases and J by 4 bases, with 15 bases between. The CDR3 consists of 14 residues. CDR3 sequence: CASSPGQGGYGYTF. The CDR3 bases are TGTGCCAGCAGCCCCGGCCAGGGTGGCTATGGCTACACCTTC.

The chain employs TRBV9 and TRBJ2-7; a possible D gene is TRBD1 (6 bases). Trimming stripped 0 bases from V and 0 bases from J, with 10 bases between. The V gene's germline CDR1 is SGDLS and CDR2 YYNGEE. There are 15 residues in the CDR3. Here the CDR3 DNA reads TGTGCCAGCAGCGTAGACCAGGGGCCCTCCTACGAGCAGTACTTC. Its translation is CASSVDQGPSYEQYF.

The CDR3 DNA is TGCGCCAGCTCCTCAACAGGGAACACTGAAGCTTTCTTT. Translating it yields CASSSTGNTEAFF. The chain combines TRBV5-1 with TRBJ1-1; perhaps TRBD1 as D (5 bases). The germline V gene has CDR1 SGHRS and CDR2 YFSETQ. The CDR3 is made up of 13 amino acids. Trimming took 7 bases from V and 1 from J, leaving 11 bases between them.

On this clone itself: One end of the junction does not line up with germline, which may come from a read error. This chain uses TRBV7-9 with TRBJ2-7; D remains ambiguous. The CDR3 runs 14 residues. Germline-derived CDR1 and CDR2 are SEHNR and FQNEAQ (reference sequence). CDR3 sequence reads: CASSLVSGPYEQYF. The CDR3 DNA is TGTGCTAGCAGCTTAGTCTCCGGTCCCTACGAGCAGTACTTC.

This clone showed up just once. This chain joins TRBV27 and TRBJ2-1, with TRBD2 identical over 15 bases. Trimming removed 5 bases from V and 4 bases from J; junction bases left unmatched: 9. This CDR3 contains 18 residues. Germline V gives CDR1 MNHEY, CDR2 SMNVEV (reference sequence). The CDR3 sequence is CASSPRTSGRAGYNEQFF. CDR3 in DNA: TGTGCCAGCAGTCCCAGGACTAGCGGGAGGGCCGGGTACAATGAGCAGTTCTTC.

V usage is TRBV11-2 and J usage is TRBJ1-6, with D unclear. The CDR3 is 15 residues long. Trimming took off 3 bases at V and 0 bases at J, with 6 bases between the two ends. In germline, CDR1 is SGHAT, CDR2 FQNNGV. For the CDR3, the DNA is TGTGCCAGCAGCTTCCCGGGCTCCTATAATTCACCCCTCCACTTT. Translating gives CASSFPGSYNSPLHF.

The chain employs TRBV7-7 and TRBJ1-1, with TRBD1 as a possible D gene (5 bases). V was cut by 5 bases and J by 3 bases, with 10 bases left in between. This CDR3 contains 13 residues. Germline V gives CDR1 SSHAT, CDR2 FNYEAQ (reference sequence). The CDR3 DNA sequence: TGTGCCAGCAGCCCGGACACGTACACTGAAGCTTTCTTT. Translated, it gives CASSPDTYTEAFF.

The rearrangement joins TRBV12-1 to TRBJ2-7; the listed D gene, TRBD1, was not tested against the DNA. TRBV12-1 is a pseudogene. The CDR3 totals 16 residues. CDR3 coding DNA: TGTGCCAGCAGCTTTGCTGGGGACAGGGGGGCTTACGAGCAGTACTTC. Translated: CASSFAGDRGAYEQYF.

The V call is TRBV5-1, the J call TRBJ1-1; unclear D gene. CDR3 length equals 15 residues. CDR1 SGHRS and CDR2 YFSETQ come from the germline V gene. Deletions cut 6 bases from V and 3 bases from J, with 18 bases between. CDR3 sequence reads: CASTDRALGDTEAFF. The CDR3 DNA reads TGCGCCAGCACTGACCGGGCCCTCGGGGACACTGAAGCTTTCTTT.

The chain is built from TRBV5-8 and TRBJ2-3; 9 bases line up with TRBD1. This CDR3 is 16 amino acids long. V shed 5 bases, J shed 3 bases, and the junction held 10 bases outside the gene matches. The germline gives CDR1 SGHTS, CDR2 YDEGEE. The chain's CDR3 is CASRPQDRGGTDTQYF. The CDR3 bases are TGTGCCAGCAGACCCCAGGACAGGGGAGGGACAGATACGCAGTATTTT.

The chain carries TRBV15 and TRBJ1-6; tentatively, D is TRBD1 (6 bases). There are 13 residues in the CDR3. V shed 8 bases and J shed 10 bases, with 15 bases lying between them. CDR1 LNHNV and CDR2 YYDKDF come from the germline V gene (reference sequence). Here the CDR3 reads CATGDTTRSPLHF. Written as DNA, the CDR3 is TGTGCCACCGGGGACACCACAAGGTCACCCCTCCACTTT.

The V gene is TRBV9, the J gene TRBJ2-2; D is possibly TRBD2 (6 bases). The CDR3 covers 13 residues. The germline V gene encodes CDR1 SGDLS and CDR2 YYNGEE. Trimming cost V 4 bases and J 9 bases, with 13 bases left between them. CDR3 bases: TGTGCCAGCAGCCCAGCGGGTGTTTGGGAGCTGTTTTTT. Translation: CASSPAGVWELFF.

The chain recombines TRBV2 with TRBJ2-7, with a possible D match to TRBD2 (6 bases). CDR3 size: 12 residues. Germline V gene sequence: CDR1 SNHLY, CDR2 FYNNEI. Trimming stripped 6 bases from V and 8 bases from J, with 14 bases between. The CDR3: CASRGDWSKQYF. The DNA for the CDR3 is TGTGCCAGCAGGGGGGACTGGAGCAAGCAGTACTTC. The full variable domain, in which reference TRBV2 and TRBJ2-7 provide the parts outside the CDR3, is EPEVTQTPSHQVTQMGQEVILRCVPISNHLYFYWYRQILGQKVEFLVSFYNNEISEKSEIFDDQFSVERPDGSNFTLKIRSTKLEDSAMYFCASRGDWSKQYFGPGTRLTVT.